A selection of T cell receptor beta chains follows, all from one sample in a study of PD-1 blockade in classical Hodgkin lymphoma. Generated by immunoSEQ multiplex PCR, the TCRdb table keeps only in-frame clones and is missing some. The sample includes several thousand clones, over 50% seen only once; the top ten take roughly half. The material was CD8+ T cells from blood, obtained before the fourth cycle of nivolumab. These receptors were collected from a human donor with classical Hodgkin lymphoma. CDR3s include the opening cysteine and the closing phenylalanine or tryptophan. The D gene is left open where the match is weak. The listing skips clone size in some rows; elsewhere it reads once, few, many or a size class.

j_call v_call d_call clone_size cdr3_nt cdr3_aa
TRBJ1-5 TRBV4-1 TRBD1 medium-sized TGCGCCAGCAGCCAACCTACAGGGGACCAGCCCCAGCATTTT CASSQPTGDQPQHF
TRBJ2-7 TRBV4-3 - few TGCGCCAGCAGCCAAGATGGCGGGGGCGCCTACGAGCAGTACTTC CASSQDGGGAYEQYF
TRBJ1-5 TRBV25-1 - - TGTGCCAGCAGTGGATGGGACAATAGCAATCAGCCCCAGCATTTT CASSGWDNSNQPQHF
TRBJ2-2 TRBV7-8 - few TGTGCCAGCAGCTTAGTCCAACGGAACACCGGGGAGCTGTTTTTT CASSLVQRNTGELFF
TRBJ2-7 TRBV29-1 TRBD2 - TGCAGCGTTGAGGCGAGCGGGAGGGCGCGCTACGAGCAGTACTTC CSVEASGRARYEQYF
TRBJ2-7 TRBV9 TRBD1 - TGTGCCAGCAGCGTAGCTCTGACAGGGGTTAACGAGCAGTACTTC CASSVALTGVNEQYF
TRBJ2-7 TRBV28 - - TGTGCCAGCAGGACCCGGGACTACGAGCAGTACTTC CASRTRDYEQYF
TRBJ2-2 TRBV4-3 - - TGCGCCAGCAGCCATGGAGTCACCGGGGAGCTGTTTTTT CASSHGVTGELFF
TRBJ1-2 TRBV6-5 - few TGTGCCAGCAGTTACTCGGGCAACTATGGCTACACCTTC CASSYSGNYGYTF
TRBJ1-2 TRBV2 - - TGTGCCAGCAGTGAATACAGAAACTATGGCTACACCTTC CASSEYRNYGYTF
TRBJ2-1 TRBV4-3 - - TGCGCCAGCAGCCAAGAACTAGGAAACATACATTACAATGAGCAGTTCTTC CASSQELGNIHYNEQFF
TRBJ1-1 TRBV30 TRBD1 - TGTGCCTTGGATACAGGGGTAGGGATGTACACTGAAGCTTTCTTT CALDTGVGMYTEAFF
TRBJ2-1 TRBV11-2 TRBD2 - TGTGCCAGCAGCCAAGGGACTAGTAACTACAATGAGCAGTTCTTC CASSQGTSNYNEQFF
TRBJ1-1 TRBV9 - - TGTGCCAGCAGCTCTTACGCCGGGACATTATTGAACACTGAAGCTTTCTTT CASSSYAGTLLNTEAFF
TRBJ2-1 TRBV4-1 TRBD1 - TGCGCCAGCAGCCCACGACAGGGTCTAAGGAATGAGCAGTTCTTC CASSPRQGLRNEQFF
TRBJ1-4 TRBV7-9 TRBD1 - TGTGCCAGCAGCCATATCGGGGACAGGGCCCGTGAAAAACTGTTTTTT CASSHIGDRAREKLFF
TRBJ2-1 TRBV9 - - TGTGCCAGCAGCGTAGGGGGGTACGATAATGAGCAGTTCTTC CASSVGGYDNEQFF
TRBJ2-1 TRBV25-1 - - TGTGCCAGCAGTGAGTGGGGCTATGAGCAGTTCTTC CASSEWGYEQFF
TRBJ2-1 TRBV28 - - TGTGCCAGCAGTTTGATTCCAGGGGGGGCCAATGAGCAGTTCTTC CASSLIPGGANEQFF
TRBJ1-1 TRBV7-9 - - TGTGCCAGCAGCGGGTGGCCGAACACTGAAGCTTTCTTT CASSGWPNTEAFF
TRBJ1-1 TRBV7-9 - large TGTGCCACCAACGGGTTGAACACTGAAGCTTTCTTT CATNGLNTEAFF
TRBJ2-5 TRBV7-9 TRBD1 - TGTGCCAGCAGCTCGGGACAGAGGGGGACCCAGTACTTC CASSSGQRGTQYF